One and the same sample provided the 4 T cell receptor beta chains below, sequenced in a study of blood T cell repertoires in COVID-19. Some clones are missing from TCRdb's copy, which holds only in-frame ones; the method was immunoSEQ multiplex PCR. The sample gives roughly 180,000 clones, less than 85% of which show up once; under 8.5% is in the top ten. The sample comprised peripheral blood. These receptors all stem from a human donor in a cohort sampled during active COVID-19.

CDR3 nucleotide sequence: TGTGCCAGCAGCCAGGGAGTAGCGGGGGGTTACCACAATGAGCAGTTCTTC. It codes for CASSQGVAGGYHNEQFF. The J gene is TRBJ2-1, the V gene TRBV3-1 (or the pseudogene TRBV3-2); 10 bases map to TRBD2. Germline-derived CDR1 and CDR2 are LGHDT and YNNKEL (reference sequence). After removal of 3 bases from V and 5 bases from J, the junction contained 10 bases not matched to a gene. The CDR3 spans 17 residues.

The CDR3 sequence is CSASSGAPQETQYF. Written as DNA, the CDR3 is TGCAGTGCTAGTAGCGGGGCGCCCCAAGAGACCCAGTACTTC. The chain links TRBV20-1 to TRBJ2-5, with 8 bases that match TRBD2. The CDR3 has 14 residues. Germline lookup yields CDR1 DFQATT and CDR2 SNEGSKA (reference sequence). Trimming cost V 3 bases and J 1 base; bases outside gene matches: 4.

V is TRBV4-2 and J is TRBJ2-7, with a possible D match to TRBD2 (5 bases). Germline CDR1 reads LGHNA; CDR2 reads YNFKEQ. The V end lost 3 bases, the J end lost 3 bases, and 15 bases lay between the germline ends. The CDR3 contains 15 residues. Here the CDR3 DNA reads TGTGCCAGCAGCCAGGAGCGTCTAGCCCACTACGAGCAGTACTTC. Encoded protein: CASSQERLAHYEQYF.

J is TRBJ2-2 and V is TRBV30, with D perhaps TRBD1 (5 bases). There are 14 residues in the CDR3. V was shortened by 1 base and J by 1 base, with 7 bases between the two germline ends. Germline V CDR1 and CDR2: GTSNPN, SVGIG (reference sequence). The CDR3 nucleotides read TGTGCCTGGAGTGGCGGACAGAACACCGGGGAGCTGTTTTTT. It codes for CAWSGGQNTGELFF.